The 23 T cell receptor beta chains given below trace back to one sample, sequenced in a study of blood T cell repertoires in COVID-19. Using immunoSEQ multiplex PCR, the repertoire was profiled, and TCRdb retains in-frame clones only, with some absent. The table has a few hundred thousand clones, approximately 90% seen once. The sequenced material came from PBMCs or T cells enriched from blood (not recorded which). These receptors all come from a man aged 30 to 45 who had recovered from COVID-19.

V is TRBV6-2 or TRBV6-3 and J is TRBJ2-5; 7 bases agree with TRBD2. The CDR3 covers 17 residues. The J segment lost 1 base and the V segment lost 2 bases, leaving 10 bases of the junction unmatched. CDR1 and CDR2 from the germline V gene are MNHEY and SVGEGT. The CDR3 DNA reads TGTGCCAGCAGTTACCAGAGGGCTAGCGGCTCCCAAGAGACCCAGTACTTC. As protein: CASSYQRASGSQETQYF.

J is TRBJ2-1 and V is TRBV6-4; tentatively, D is TRBD1 (5 bases). This CDR3 has 17 amino acids. The V end lost 5 bases, the J end lost 0 bases, and 17 bases lay between the germline ends. Per germline, CDR1 MRHNA and CDR2 SNTAGT. CDR3 loop: CASSPQGADVSYNEQFF. CDR3 coding DNA: TGTGCCAGCAGTCCTCAAGGGGCCGACGTCTCCTACAATGAGCAGTTCTTC.

The rearrangement links TRBV3-1 (or the pseudogene TRBV3-2) to TRBJ2-7; D perhaps matches TRBD2 (7 bases). This CDR3 has 17 amino acids. V gave up 5 bases and J gave up 2 bases, with 22 bases separating them. Per the germline V gene, CDR1 is LGHDT and CDR2 is YNNKEL (reference sequence). The DNA for the CDR3 is TGTGCCAGCAGCAAAAGGGGGGGCGGGTCTCGGACCTACGAGCAGTACTTC. Translating gives CASSKRGGGSRTYEQYF.

The count of this clone is one. This rearrangement joins TRBV6-4 to TRBJ2-1; D unclear. This CDR3 is built from 15 residues. Trimming pared 4 bases from V and 8 bases from J, leaving 18 bases between. Germline V gene lookup returns CDR1 MRHNA and CDR2 SNTAGT. In DNA, the CDR3 is TGTGCCAGCAGTGTTCAGGTGACAAGTCGTGATGAGCAGTTCTTC. This gives the protein CASSVQVTSRDEQFF.

This clone was detected only once. The chain joins TRBV6-2 or TRBV6-3 to TRBJ1-5; 7 bases are a match to TRBD1. Germline CDR1 and CDR2: MNHEY and SVGEGT. The CDR3 loop spans 15 amino acids. Losses at the gene ends were 4 bases for V and 9 bases for J; bases not matched to a gene: 12. The CDR3 region has the DNA TGTGCCAGCAGTTCGGAGACAGGGTTTGTGGGGCCCCAGCATTTT. It is translated as CASSSETGFVGPQHF.

Here the CDR3 reads CASSLEKGARETQYF. CDR3 nucleotides: TGCGCCAGCAGCTTGGAAAAGGGGGCGAGGGAGACCCAGTACTTC. This chain connects TRBV5-1 to TRBJ2-5, with 7 bases that match TRBD1. Trimming removed 0 bases from V and 5 bases from J; junction bases left unmatched: 7. The CDR3 consists of 15 residues. Germline-derived CDR1 and CDR2 are SGHRS and YFSETQ.

The chain carries TRBV6-6 and TRBJ2-1, with TRBD2 matching 7 bases. The length of the CDR3 is 13 residues. Germline V gene lookup returns CDR1 MNHNY and CDR2 SVGAGI (reference sequence). Unmatched junction bases numbered 7, after V lost 8 bases and J lost 6 bases. Written as DNA, the CDR3 is TGTGCCAGCGTTTGGGGGGGAGGCAATGAGCAGTTCTTC. Its protein is CASVWGGGNEQFF.

CDR3 DNA: TGTGCCAGCAGGATGACAGGGGGTTCACCCCTCCACTTT. Protein: CASRMTGGSPLHF. The rearrangement uses TRBV28 and TRBJ1-6; 9 bases map to TRBD1. CDR3 length: 13 amino acids. After removal of 6 bases from V and 9 bases from J, the junction contained 3 bases not matched to a gene. From germline, CDR1 is MDHEN and CDR2 SYDVKM.

The chain employs TRBV10-3 and TRBJ1-5, with no clear D. CDR3 size: 15 residues. Germline V gene sequence: CDR1 ENHRY, CDR2 SYGVKD. The ends were cut back, 0 bases at V and 2 bases at J, with 8 bases in the middle. For the CDR3, the DNA is TGTGCCATCAGTGAGTCGGAGGTTGGCAATCAGCCCCAGCATTTT. Translation gives CAISESEVGNQPQHF.

The CDR3 nucleotides read TGTGCCAGCAGCCAGGGGGGAGGGACCCAGTACTTC. Encoded protein: CASSQGGGTQYF. This chain links TRBV4-2 with TRBJ2-5; TRBD2 might be the D (6 bases). Trimming shortened V by 3 bases and J by 7 bases, and 9 bases separated the two germline ends. The CDR3 extends over 12 amino acids. The germline gives CDR1 LGHNA, CDR2 YNFKEQ.

This chain connects TRBV18 to TRBJ1-6; 7 bases fit TRBD1. V lost 6 bases and J lost 11; bases outside the gene matches: 13. The CDR3 runs to 15 residues. Looked up from germline, CDR1 is KGHSH and CDR2 is LQKENI. DNA of the CDR3: TGTGCCAGCTCCTTTGGATCCTCCAGGGGGGCACCCCTCCACTTT. As protein: CASSFGSSRGAPLHF.

The genes are TRBV28 and TRBJ1-6; TRBD1 is a possible D gene (6 bases). V was cut by 7 bases and J by 10 bases, with 17 bases left in between. Looked up from germline, CDR1 is MDHEN and CDR2 is SYDVKM. The CDR3 contains 14 residues. The CDR3 DNA follows: TGTGCCAGCAAGGCACAGGGACGAGGATCACCCCTCCACTTT. Amino acids: CASKAQGRGSPLHF.

The chain joins TRBV19 to TRBJ2-2; a possible D gene is TRBD1 (5 bases). The CDR3 covers 13 residues. Trimming took 5 bases from V and 7 from J, leaving 11 bases between them. Germline V CDR1 and CDR2: LNHDA, SQIVND (reference sequence). The CDR3 DNA follows: TGTGCCAGTAGTGTCGCTCAGGGCGGGGAGCTGTTTTTT. Translated: CASSVAQGGELFF.

The chain employs TRBV7-9 and TRBJ1-1; the D is unclear. V shed 5 bases and J shed 9 bases, with 10 bases lying between them. Germline CDR1 and CDR2: SEHNR and FQNEAQ (reference sequence). The CDR3 is 11 residues long. The CDR3 region is CASSLQQQAFF. CDR3 sequence (DNA): TGTGCCAGCAGCCTACAGCAGCAAGCTTTCTTT.

This rearrangement joins TRBV27 to TRBJ2-3; D may be TRBD2 (6 bases). This CDR3 comprises 17 residues. The germline CDR1 and CDR2 sequences are MNHEY and SMNVEV (reference sequence). V lost 6 bases and J 3 bases, leaving 22 bases between the germline ends. CDR3 sequence reads: CASSRTFGVGGTDTQYF. CDR3 in DNA: TGTGCCAGCAGCCGTACCTTCGGGGTGGGAGGAACAGATACGCAGTATTTT.

The chain joins TRBV24-1 to TRBJ1-2; 9 bases map to TRBD1. V trimming: 5 bases; J trimming: 6 bases; junction bases outside the gene matches: 3. The CDR3 runs 13 residues. Germline V gene lookup returns CDR1 KGHDR and CDR2 SFDVKD. The DNA of the CDR3 is TGTGCCACCAGTGCCAGGACAGGGGATGGCTACACCTTC. This sequence encodes CATSARTGDGYTF.

The J gene is TRBJ2-7, the V gene TRBV7-6, with 10 bases aligning to TRBD1. J was trimmed by 3 bases and V by 1 base; bases with no gene match: 6. The CDR3 totals 16 residues. Looked up from germline, CDR1 is SGHVS and CDR2 is FNYEAQ. CDR3 DNA sequence: TGTGCCAGCAGCTTAGTAGGGGGGGACAGGGGCTACGAGCAGTACTTC. Translating gives CASSLVGGDRGYEQYF.

The chain combines TRBV15 with TRBJ2-3, with 7 bases identical to TRBD1. Germline-derived CDR1 and CDR2 are LNHNV and YYDKDF (reference sequence). V lost 4 bases and J lost 2; bases outside the gene matches: 9. The CDR3 covers 16 residues. The DNA of the CDR3 is TGTGCCACCAGCAAGTCCGGGACAGAGCTCACAGATACGCAGTATTTT. This sequence encodes CATSKSGTELTDTQYF.

The chain has TRBV30 and TRBJ1-5; a weak D match, TRBD1 (5 bases). Trimming removed 2 bases at V and 1 base at J, with 12 bases between. The CDR3 covers 15 residues. Germline V CDR1 and CDR2: GTSNPN, SVGIG (reference sequence). The CDR3 DNA is TGTGCCTGGAGTCCCCTGGGGCCCAGCAATCAGCCCCAGCATTTT. Translated: CAWSPLGPSNQPQHF.

This clone was seen more than once but under ten times. The rearrangement joins TRBV10-2 to TRBJ2-3; 12 nucleotides agree with TRBD2. Germline V gives CDR1 WSHSY, CDR2 SAAADI. The CDR3 is 15 amino acids. V lost 6 bases and J lost 5; bases outside the gene matches: 6. The CDR3 DNA is TGCGCCAGCAGCGAGGGACTAGCGGGTATAGATACGCAGTATTTT. This translates into CASSEGLAGIDTQYF.

J is TRBJ1-1 and V is TRBV27; TRBD1 matches at 8 bases. Germline V gene data show CDR1 as MNHEY and CDR2 as SMNVEV (reference sequence). The CDR3 covers 14 residues. Losses at the gene ends were 5 bases for V and 8 bases for J; bases not matched to a gene: 10. CDR3 coding DNA: TGTGCCAGCAGTCCCCTGCCGGGACAGGCCGAAGCTTTCTTT. It is translated as CASSPLPGQAEAFF.

The chain has TRBV16 and TRBJ1-1; TRBD1 is a possible D gene (5 bases). The germline CDR1 and CDR2 sequences are KGHSY and FQNENV. The CDR3 is 14 residues long. V was pared by 7 bases and J by 0 bases, with 12 bases between. CDR3 residues: CASTETDMNTEAFF. The DNA of the CDR3 is TGTGCCAGCACCGAGACAGACATGAACACTGAAGCTTTCTTT. The whole variable domain, remainder taken from reference TRBV16 and TRBJ1-1, is GEEVAQTPKHLVRGEGQKAKLYCAPIKGHSYVFWYQQVLKNEFKFLISFQNENVFDETGMPKERFSAKCLPNSPCSLEIQATKLEDSAVYFCASTETDMNTEAFFGQGTRLTVV.

The rearrangement links TRBV18 to TRBJ2-5; D is perhaps TRBD2 (6 bases). V lost 4 bases to trimming and J lost 5 bases, with 11 bases between them. The CDR3 contains 13 residues. The germline gives CDR1 KGHSH, CDR2 LQKENI. CDR3 region: CASSQGGVETQYF. The CDR3, as DNA: TGTGCCAGCTCACAAGGAGGGGTCGAGACCCAGTACTTC.